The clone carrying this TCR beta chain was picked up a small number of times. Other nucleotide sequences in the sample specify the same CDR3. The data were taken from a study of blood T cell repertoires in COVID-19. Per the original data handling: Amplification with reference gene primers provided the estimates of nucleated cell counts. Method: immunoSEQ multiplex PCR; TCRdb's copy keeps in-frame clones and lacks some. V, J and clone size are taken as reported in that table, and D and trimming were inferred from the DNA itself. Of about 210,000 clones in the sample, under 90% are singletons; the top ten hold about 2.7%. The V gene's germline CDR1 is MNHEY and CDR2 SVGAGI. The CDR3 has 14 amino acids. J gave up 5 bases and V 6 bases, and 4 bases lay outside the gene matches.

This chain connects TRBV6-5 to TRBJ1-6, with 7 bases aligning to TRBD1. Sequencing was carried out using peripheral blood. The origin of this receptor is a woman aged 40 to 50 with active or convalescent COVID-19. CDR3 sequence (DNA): TGTGCCAGCAGACCGGGACAGAATAATTCACCCCTCCACTTT. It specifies CASRPGQNNSPLHF.